What follows are 20 T cell receptor beta chains derived from one specimen sequenced in a study of identical twins. TCRdb reprocessed the 5' RACE reads with MiXCR, giving one entry per CDR3 protein. The table lists a few hundred thousand distinct CDR3 sequences, 10% to 15% of them singletons. The data were also submitted as part of a second study, on yellow fever vaccine responses in identical twins.

The sequenced material came from memory (CD45RO+) T cells sorted from blood. These receptors originate from a woman aged 18-30 years in good health.

This clonotype has only a few counts. V gene TRBV28 combines with J gene TRBJ2-3; D is possibly TRBD2 (6 bases). Germline CDR1 reads MDHEN; CDR2 reads SYDVKM. V was pared by 6 bases and J by 2 bases, with 18 bases between. This CDR3 comprises 16 residues. The CDR3 is CASSPGWRGNTDTQYF. The DNA for the CDR3 is TGTGCCAGCAGCCCCGGCTGGCGGGGAAACACAGATACGCAGTATTTT.

This clonotype was observed a few times. V is TRBV20-1 and J is TRBJ1-3; D is unclear. Trimming pared 1 base from V and 2 bases from J, leaving 0 bases between. Germline V lookup: CDR1 DFQATT, CDR2 SNEGSKA (reference sequence). This CDR3 comprises 11 residues. The CDR3 sequence: CSARAGNTIYF. The CDR3 coding sequence is TGCAGTGCTAGAGCTGGAAACACCATATATTTT.

This clonotype was counted ten times or more. V gene TRBV7-3 combines with J gene TRBJ2-1; 7 nucleotides match TRBD2. V trimming: 5 bases; J trimming: 7 bases; junction bases outside the gene matches: 5. Germline V gives CDR1 SGHTA, CDR2 FQGTGA. The CDR3 is made up of 13 amino acids. The CDR3 loop reads CASSRGLENEQFF. The CDR3 region has the DNA TGTGCCAGCAGCCGCGGACTAGAGAATGAGCAGTTCTTC. Supplemented by reference TRBV7-3 and TRBJ2-1, the full variable domain reads GAGVSQTPSNKVTEKGKYVELRCDPISGHTALYWYRQSLGQGPEFLIYFQGTGAADDSGLPNDRFFAVRPEGSVSTLKIQRTERGDSAVYLCASSRGLENEQFFGPGTRLTVL.

This chain links TRBV4-2 with TRBJ2-3, with D possibly TRBD2 on 5 matching bases. The germline V gene encodes CDR1 LGHNA and CDR2 YNFKEQ. Trimming took 0 bases from V and 2 from J, leaving 12 bases between them. The CDR3 is made up of 16 amino acids. CDR3 loop: CASSQDSLAPTDTQYF. CDR3 DNA sequence: TGTGCCAGCAGCCAAGATAGTTTAGCGCCCACAGATACGCAGTATTTT.

The rearrangement uses TRBV6-1 and TRBJ2-2; tentative D call: TRBD2 (6 bases). V gave up 2 bases and J gave up 4 bases, with 23 bases separating them. Germline CDR1 MNHNS, CDR2 SASEGT. The CDR3 extends over 19 amino acids. In DNA form, the CDR3 reads TGTGCCAGCAGTGAAAAAGTAAGAGGAGGGGCCATACGCACCGGGGAGCTGTTTTTT. Protein: CASSEKVRGGAIRTGELFF.

This chain links TRBV20-1 with TRBJ1-5; TRBD1 might be the D (5 bases). V lost 4 bases to trimming and J lost 6 bases, with 13 bases between them. The CDR3 sequence is 13 residues long. The germline V gene encodes CDR1 DFQATT and CDR2 SNEGSKA (reference sequence). The CDR3 region is CSATDSPPQPQHF. For the CDR3, the DNA is TGCAGTGCTACCGACAGCCCTCCTCAGCCCCAGCATTTT.

The chain is built from TRBV29-1 and TRBJ1-1; a possible D gene is TRBD1 (6 bases). Germline V gene data show CDR1 as SQVTM and CDR2 as ANQGSEA. Trimming shortened V by 5 bases and J by 4 bases, and 11 bases separated the two germline ends. The CDR3 loop spans 12 amino acids. The CDR3 loop is CSVYRDRTEAFF. The CDR3 DNA reads TGCAGCGTTTACAGGGATCGCACTGAAGCTTTCTTT.

This clonotype has only a few counts. This chain joins TRBV7-3 and TRBJ2-6; D is ambiguous. The CDR3 length is 16 residues. In germline, CDR1 is SGHTA, CDR2 FQGTGA. Trimming cost V 5 bases and J 1 base, with 12 bases left between them. The chain's CDR3 is CASSNLRGSGANVLTF. The CDR3 DNA follows: TGTGCCAGCAGCAACTTACGTGGGTCTGGGGCCAACGTCCTGACTTTC.

This sequence joins TRBV10-1 and TRBJ2-4; the D gene is possibly TRBD2 (6 bases). This CDR3 is 16 amino acids long. V was cut by 5 bases and J by 6 bases, with 20 bases left in between. The germline V gene has CDR1 WNHNN and CDR2 SYGVQD (reference sequence). CDR3 DNA sequence: TGCGCCAGCAGTCCGGGCGACAGAAGGGGAGGAAACATTCAGTACTTC. Its translation is CASSPGDRRGGNIQYF.

This clonotype was seen more than once but under ten times. The CDR3 loop reads CASGLPGRYSGNQETQYF. In nucleotides, the CDR3 is TGTGCTAGTGGTTTGCCGGGGAGGTATAGCGGCAATCAAGAGACCCAGTACTTC. The rearrangement uses TRBV12-5 and TRBJ2-5; tentatively, D is TRBD2 (6 bases). This CDR3 comprises 18 residues. V was pared by 2 bases and J by 2 bases, with 21 bases between. The germline gives CDR1 LGHNT, CDR2 FRNRAP.

This clonotype was seen a handful of times. The CDR3 region has the DNA TGTGCCAGCAGGCCTCCACAGGGGCCCTCCTACGAGCAGTACTTC. Amino acids: CASRPPQGPSYEQYF. The rearrangement joins TRBV28 to TRBJ2-7; 7 bases are shared with TRBD1. V was pared by 6 bases and J by 0 bases, with 8 bases of the junction left unmatched. This CDR3 contains 15 residues. CDR1 is MDHEN, CDR2 SYDVKM, per germline.

The chain links TRBV7-2 to TRBJ2-1; 12 bases map to TRBD2. Germline assignment: CDR1 SGHTA and CDR2 FQGNSA. V lost 2 bases and J lost 2; bases outside the gene matches: 4. The CDR3 totals 17 residues. The CDR3 sequence: CASSLLAGGPPYNEQFF. The CDR3 nucleotides are TGTGCCAGCAGCTTACTAGCGGGAGGGCCTCCCTACAATGAGCAGTTCTTC.

This clonotype was seen more than once but under ten times. The chain joins TRBV28 to TRBJ2-7; 13 nucleotides align to TRBD2. J gave up 4 bases and V 4 bases, and 4 bases lay outside the gene matches. Germline assignment: CDR1 MDHEN and CDR2 SYDVKM. The CDR3 runs to 15 residues. The CDR3 reads CASSSGTSGIYEQYF. The CDR3 DNA reads as TGTGCCAGCAGTTCTGGGACTAGCGGGATTTACGAGCAGTACTTC.

This clonotype was counted a few times. The chain recombines TRBV12-3 or TRBV12-4 with TRBJ2-1; 7 nucleotides align to TRBD2. V dropped 7 bases and J dropped 4; count of bases not matched to a gene: 4. The CDR3 loop spans 13 amino acids. Here the CDR3 DNA reads TGTGCCAGCATGGCGGGAGTTTACAATGAGCAGTTCTTC. Translation gives CASMAGVYNEQFF.

This clonotype came up many times. The chain employs TRBV4-2 and TRBJ2-7, with D maybe TRBD1 (5 bases). The CDR3 spans 18 residues. Between the trimmed V and J ends, which lost 0 bases and 2 bases, there was a span of 20 bases. From germline, CDR1 is LGHNA and CDR2 YNFKEQ. The CDR3 region has the DNA TGTGCCAGCAGCCAAGATCCCCCAGGGCAGGGCTCGCCCTACGAGCAGTACTTC. Its translation is CASSQDPPGQGSPYEQYF.

This clonotype was found a few times. The chain employs TRBV6-1 and TRBJ2-1; 11 positions agree with TRBD2. Per germline, CDR1 MNHNS and CDR2 SASEGT. CDR3 length: 16 amino acids. V lost 5 bases and J lost 6; bases outside the gene matches: 9. CDR3 sequence (DNA): TGTGCCAGCAGTCCCCGTAGTAGCGGGGGGGCCAATGAGCAGTTCTTC. It yields the protein CASSPRSSGGANEQFF.

This chain links TRBV29-1 with TRBJ1-5, with D unclear. Looked up from germline, CDR1 is SQVTM and CDR2 is ANQGSEA. The CDR3 is 14 amino acids. Trimming took off 6 bases at V and 0 bases at J, with 12 bases between the two ends. The DNA of the CDR3 is TGCAGCGTAGGGTCTGAATATAGCAATCAGCCCCAGCATTTT. Translating gives CSVGSEYSNQPQHF.

This chain uses TRBV7-8 with TRBJ1-5; tentative D call: TRBD1 (5 bases). There are 15 residues in the CDR3. Trimming took off 4 bases at V and 1 base at J, with 11 bases between the two ends. Germline V gene data show CDR1 as SGHVS and CDR2 as FQNEAQ. Written as DNA, the CDR3 is TGTGCCAGCAGCTCCCAGGGTATGAGCAATCAGCCCCAGCATTTT. Protein product: CASSSQGMSNQPQHF. The full variable domain, with the rest looked up from reference TRBV7-8 and TRBJ1-5, is GAGVSQSPRYKVAKRGQDVALRCDPISGHVSLFWYQQALGQGPEFLTYFQNEAQLDKSGLPSDRFFAERPEGSVSTLKIQRTQQEDSAVYLCASSSQGMSNQPQHFGDGTRLSIL.

The chain joins TRBV2 to TRBJ2-7; 7 nucleotides line up with TRBD1. V trimming: 8 bases; J trimming: 0 bases; junction bases outside the gene matches: 7. The CDR3 covers 14 residues. The V gene's germline CDR1 is SNHLY and CDR2 FYNNEI. CDR3 sequence (DNA): TGTGCCAGCCTATTAAGGGACAGCTCCTACGAGCAGTACTTC. It yields the protein CASLLRDSSYEQYF.

V is TRBV5-8 and J is TRBJ1-4; D ambiguous. V dropped 3 bases and J dropped 5 bases, with 14 bases sitting between them. The CDR3 totals 15 residues. Germline CDR1 and CDR2: SGHTS and YDEGEE. Written as DNA, the CDR3 is TGTGCCAGCAGCTCGCGTTCTACCCGAAATGAAAAACTGTTTTTT. This encodes CASSSRSTRNEKLFF. Full variable domain (remainder filled in from reference TRBV5-8 and TRBJ1-4): EAGVTQSPTHLIKTRGQQATLRCSPISGHTSVYWYQQALGLGLQFLLWYDEGEERNRGNFPPRFSGRQFPNYSSELNVNALELEDSALYLCASSSRSTRNEKLFFGSGTQLSVL.